This is a list of T cell receptor beta chains from one sample in a study of T-cell reconstitution after alpha-beta-depleted transplantation in children. TCRdb recomputed calls from the PCR reads with MiXCR, one row per CDR3 protein. This sample yields 150,000 to 200,000 distinct CDR3 sequences, of which 6.5% to 7.5% are seen a single time; 3% belongs to the top ten. The starting material was PBMCs from the stem cell graft donor, obtained from the stem cell graft. These receptors originate from a human donor who donated a stem cell graft to a child with Wiskott-Aldrich syndrome. The CDR3 runs from the conserved cysteine through the conserved F or W. The D gene is left open where the match is weak. Clone size is given for some rows only: seen once, a few or many times, or a class if the clone is expanded.

>TRBJ1-4|many|TRBV12-3/TRBV12-4|TRBD1
TGTGCCAGCAGGACCACAGGGGGTGATGAAAAACTGTTTTTT
CASRTTGGDEKLFF
>TRBJ2-7|.|TRBV7-8|.
TGTGCCAGCAGCTCAGGGACTGGCTACGAGCAGTACTTC
CASSSGTGYEQYF
>TRBJ2-5|many|TRBV5-1|.
TGCGCCAGCAGCTTCGGGCAGGGGGAGACCCAGTACTTC
CASSFGQGETQYF
>TRBJ2-7|many|TRBV5-1|TRBD1
TGCGCCAGCAGCTCGGTTGGGACAGGGGCGAATGAGCAGTACTTC
CASSSVGTGANEQYF
>TRBJ2-1|many|TRBV7-6|TRBD2
TGTGCCAGCAGCCTTGGACTAGCGGGAGCCCATGAGCAGTTCTTC
CASSLGLAGAHEQFF
>TRBJ1-3|many|TRBV7-2|.
TGTGCCAGCAGCCTTCCGGGCTCCGGAAACACCATATATTTT
CASSLPGSGNTIYF
>TRBJ2-1|many|TRBV29-1|TRBD1
TGCAGCGTAGAGACAGGGGATGAGCAGTTCTTC
CSVETGDEQFF
>TRBJ1-5|few|TRBV6-5|TRBD1
TGTGCCAGCAGTTACCTGGGACAGAGCAATCAGCCCCAGCATTTT
CASSYLGQSNQPQHF
>TRBJ2-7|many|TRBV20-1|.
TGCAGTGCCCGAACCCAGGGACCCGACGAGCAGTACTTC
CSARTQGPDEQYF
>TRBJ1-2|many|TRBV20-1|.
TGCAGTGCTAGGCCGGAGGGTTTTAGAGGCTACACCTTC
CSARPEGFRGYTF
>TRBJ2-7|.|TRBV5-1|.
TGCGCCAGCAGCTTGGCCGGGGTGAGTGCCGGGGCCTACGAGCAGTACTTC
CASSLAGVSAGAYEQYF
>TRBJ2-6|few|TRBV3-1|.
TGTGCCTGCAGCCAAGAGACCAGCTTCATCCTTTCTGGGGCCAACGTCCTGACTTTC
CACSQETSFILSGANVLTF
>TRBJ2-1|many|TRBV30|TRBD2
TGTGCCTGGAGTTCTCTAGCGGGAGGGCGCTACAATGAGCAGTTCTTC
CAWSSLAGGRYNEQFF
>TRBJ2-7|many|TRBV20-1|TRBD1
TGCAGTGCTTACAGGGGGCCAGAGGGGTACGAGCAGTACTTC
CSAYRGPEGYEQYF
>TRBJ2-1|many|TRBV11-3|.
TGTGCCAGCAGCGTAATGGGGTCCTACAATGAGCAGTTCTTC
CASSVMGSYNEQFF
>TRBJ2-2|.|TRBV24-1|.
TGTGCCACCAGTGACCCTAGACAGGCTAACACCGGGGAGCTGTTTTTT
CATSDPRQANTGELFF
>TRBJ2-3|few|TRBV28|TRBD2
TGTGCCAGCACCTTGACTAGCGGGAGACCAGATACGCAGTATTTT
CASTLTSGRPDTQYF
>TRBJ1-1|many|TRBV15|TRBD1
TGTGCCACCAGCAGAGATCCGGGACAGGGGGACACTGAAGCTTTCTTT
CATSRDPGQGDTEAFF
>TRBJ2-4|.|TRBV30|TRBD2
TGTGCCTGGACGACTAGCGGGAGGGGACTAGCCAAAAACATTCAGTACTTC
CAWTTSGRGLAKNIQYF
>TRBJ1-3|many|TRBV12-3/TRBV12-4|TRBD1
TGTGCCAGCAGTTTATTGCCAGGGGGCTCTGGAAACACCATATATTTT
CASSLLPGGSGNTIYF
>TRBJ2-2|many|TRBV7-9|TRBD2
TGTGCCAGCAGCCCCGCTCGCGGGAGCGCTACCGGGGAGCTGTTTTTT
CASSPARGSATGELFF
>TRBJ2-3|.|TRBV2|.
TGTGCCAGCAGGACCAATGGAGATACGCAGTATTTT
CASRTNGDTQYF
>TRBJ2-1|many|TRBV10-1|.
TGCGCCAGCAGTGGAATCACCTACAATGAGCAGTTCTTC
CASSGITYNEQFF
>TRBJ2-2|.|TRBV5-1|.
TGCGCCAGCAGTGTGTCAGCGAACACCGGGGAGCTGTTTTTT
CASSVSANTGELFF
>TRBJ1-1|few|TRBV10-3|.
TGTGCCATCAGGCGGGCCTCGAGGGACACTGAAGCTTTCTTT
CAIRRASRDTEAFF
>TRBJ2-1|.|TRBV7-2|.
TGTGCCAGCAGGGCCGACAGCAGCTCCTACAATGAGCAGTTCTTC
CASRADSSSYNEQFF
>TRBJ1-2|few|TRBV12-3/TRBV12-4|.
TGTGCCAGCAGTTTACCCGGGGGCGCGCTAGGGGGCTACACCTTC
CASSLPGGALGGYTF
>TRBJ2-2|many|TRBV20-1|.
TGCAGTGCTAGAGGGGCCGGGGAGCTGTTTTTT
CSARGAGELFF
>TRBJ1-2|few|TRBV20-1|.
TGCAGTGCTAGAGATCTACAGAGAATTAACTATGGCTACACCTTC
CSARDLQRINYGYTF